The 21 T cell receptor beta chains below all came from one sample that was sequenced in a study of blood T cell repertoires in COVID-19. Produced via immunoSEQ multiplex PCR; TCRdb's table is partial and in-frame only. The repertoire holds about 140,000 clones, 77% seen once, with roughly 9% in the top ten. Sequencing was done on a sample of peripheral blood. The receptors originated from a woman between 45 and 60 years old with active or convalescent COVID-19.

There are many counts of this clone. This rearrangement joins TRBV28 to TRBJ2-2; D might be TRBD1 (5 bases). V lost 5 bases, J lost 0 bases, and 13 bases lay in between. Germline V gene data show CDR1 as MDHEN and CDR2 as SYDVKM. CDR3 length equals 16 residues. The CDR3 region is CASSLRVRANTGELFF. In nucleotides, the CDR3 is TGTGCCAGCAGTCTCAGGGTCCGCGCGAACACCGGGGAGCTGTTTTTT. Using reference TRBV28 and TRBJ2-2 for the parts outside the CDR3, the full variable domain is DVKVTQSSRYLVKRTGEKVFLECVQDMDHENMFWYRQDPGLGLRLIYFSYDVKMKEKGDIPEGYSVSREKKERFSLILESASTNQTSMYLCASSLRVRANTGELFFGEGSRLTVL.

This chain's CDR3 is CASSLAGIPTYEQYF. CDR3 nucleotide sequence: TGCGCCAGCAGCTTGGCCGGGATACCCACCTACGAGCAGTACTTC. The chain is built from TRBV5-1 and TRBJ2-7; D might be TRBD2 (5 bases). Germline assignment: CDR1 SGHRS and CDR2 YFSETQ. The germline V and J ends were trimmed by 0 bases and 2 bases, with 12 bases remaining between them. The CDR3 totals 15 residues. The full variable domain, in which reference TRBV5-1 and TRBJ2-7 provide the parts outside the CDR3, is KAGVTQTPRYLIKTRGQQVTLSCSPISGHRSVSWYQQTPGQGLQFLFEYFSETQRNKGNFPGRFSGRQFSNSRSEMNVSTLELGDSALYLCASSLAGIPTYEQYFGPGTRLTVT.

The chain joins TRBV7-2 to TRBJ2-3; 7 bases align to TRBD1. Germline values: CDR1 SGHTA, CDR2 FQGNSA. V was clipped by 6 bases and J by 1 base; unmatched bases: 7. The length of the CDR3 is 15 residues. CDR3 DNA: TGTGCCAGCAGAGATAACAGGGGAGGCACAGATACGCAGTATTTT. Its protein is CASRDNRGGTDTQYF.

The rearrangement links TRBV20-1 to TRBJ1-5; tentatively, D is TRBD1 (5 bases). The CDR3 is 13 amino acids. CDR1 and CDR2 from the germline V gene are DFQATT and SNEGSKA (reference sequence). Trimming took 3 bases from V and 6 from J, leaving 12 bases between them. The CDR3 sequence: CSASSGQGQPQHF. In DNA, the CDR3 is TGCAGTGCTAGTTCTGGGCAGGGTCAGCCCCAGCATTTT.

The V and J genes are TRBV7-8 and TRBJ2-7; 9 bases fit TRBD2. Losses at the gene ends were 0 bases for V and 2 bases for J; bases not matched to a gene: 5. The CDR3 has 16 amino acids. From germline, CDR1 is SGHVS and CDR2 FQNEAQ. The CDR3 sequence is CASSLATAGGPYEQYF. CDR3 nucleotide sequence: TGTGCCAGCAGCTTAGCGACAGCGGGGGGACCCTACGAGCAGTACTTC.

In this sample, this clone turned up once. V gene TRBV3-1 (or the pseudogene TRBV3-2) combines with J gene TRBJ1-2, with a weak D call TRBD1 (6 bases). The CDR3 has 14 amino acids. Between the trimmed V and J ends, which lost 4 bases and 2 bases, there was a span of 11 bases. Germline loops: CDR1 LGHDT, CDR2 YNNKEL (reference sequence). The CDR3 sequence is CASSPRGKNYGYTF. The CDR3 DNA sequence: TGTGCCAGCAGCCCCAGGGGAAAAAACTATGGCTACACCTTC.

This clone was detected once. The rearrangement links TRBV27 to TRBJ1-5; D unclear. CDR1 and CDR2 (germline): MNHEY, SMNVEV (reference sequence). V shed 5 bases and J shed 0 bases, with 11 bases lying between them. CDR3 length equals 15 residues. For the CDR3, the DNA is TGTGCCAGCAGTCCTCCCGGTTATAGCAATCAGCCCCAGCATTTT. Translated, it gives CASSPPGYSNQPQHF.

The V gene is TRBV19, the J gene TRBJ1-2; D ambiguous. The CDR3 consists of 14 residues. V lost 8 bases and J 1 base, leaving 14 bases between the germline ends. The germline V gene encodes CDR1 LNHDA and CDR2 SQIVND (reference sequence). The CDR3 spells CASSPLEFNYGYTF. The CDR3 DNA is TGTGCCAGTTCCCCACTTGAGTTTAACTATGGCTACACCTTC.

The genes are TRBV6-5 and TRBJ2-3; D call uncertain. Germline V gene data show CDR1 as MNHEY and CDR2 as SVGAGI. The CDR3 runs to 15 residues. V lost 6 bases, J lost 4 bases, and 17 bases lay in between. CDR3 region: CASSFNPTHPDTQYF. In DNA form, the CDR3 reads TGTGCCAGCAGCTTTAACCCAACACACCCAGATACGCAGTATTTT.

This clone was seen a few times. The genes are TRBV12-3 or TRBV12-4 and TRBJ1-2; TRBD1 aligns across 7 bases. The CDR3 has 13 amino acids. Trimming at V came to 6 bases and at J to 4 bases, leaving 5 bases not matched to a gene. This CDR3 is CASSLTGPYGYTF. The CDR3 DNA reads TGTGCCAGCAGCCTGACAGGGCCCTATGGCTACACCTTC.

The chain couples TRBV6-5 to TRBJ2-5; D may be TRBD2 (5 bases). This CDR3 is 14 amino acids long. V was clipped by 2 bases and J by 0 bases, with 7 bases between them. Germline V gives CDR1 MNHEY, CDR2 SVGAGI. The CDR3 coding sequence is TGTGCCAGCAGTTACGCGGGCAACCAAGAGACCCAGTACTTC. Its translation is CASSYAGNQETQYF.

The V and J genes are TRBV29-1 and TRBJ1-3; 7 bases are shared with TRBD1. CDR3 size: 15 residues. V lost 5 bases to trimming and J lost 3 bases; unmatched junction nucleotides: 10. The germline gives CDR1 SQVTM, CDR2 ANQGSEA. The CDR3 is CSVTSDRAHGNTIYF. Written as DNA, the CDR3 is TGCAGCGTTACCTCCGACAGGGCCCATGGAAACACCATATATTTT.

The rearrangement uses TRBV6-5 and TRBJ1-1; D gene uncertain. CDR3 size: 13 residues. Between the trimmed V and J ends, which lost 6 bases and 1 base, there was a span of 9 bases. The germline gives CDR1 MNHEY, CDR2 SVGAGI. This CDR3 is CASSLQENTEAFF. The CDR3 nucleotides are TGTGCCAGCAGCCTTCAGGAGAACACTGAAGCTTTCTTT.

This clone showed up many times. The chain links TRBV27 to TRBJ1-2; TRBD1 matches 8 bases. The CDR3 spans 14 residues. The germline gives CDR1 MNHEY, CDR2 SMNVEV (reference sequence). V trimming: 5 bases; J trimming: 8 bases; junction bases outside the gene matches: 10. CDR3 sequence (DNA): TGTGCCAGCAGTACCATAGACAGGGGTGGCGGCTACACCTTC. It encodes CASSTIDRGGGYTF.

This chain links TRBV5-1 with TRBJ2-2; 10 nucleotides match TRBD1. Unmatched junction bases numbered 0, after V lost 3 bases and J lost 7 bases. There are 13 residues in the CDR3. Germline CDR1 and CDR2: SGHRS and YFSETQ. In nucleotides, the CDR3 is TGCGCCAGCAGCTGGACAGGGGGCGGGGAGCTGTTTTTT. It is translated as CASSWTGGGELFF.

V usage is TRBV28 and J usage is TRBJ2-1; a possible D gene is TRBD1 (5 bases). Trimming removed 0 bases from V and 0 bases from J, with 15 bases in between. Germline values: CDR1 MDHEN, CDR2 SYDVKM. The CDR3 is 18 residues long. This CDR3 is CASSLWGLLTSSYNEQFF. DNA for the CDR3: TGTGCCAGCAGTTTATGGGGGCTGCTAACGAGCTCCTACAATGAGCAGTTCTTC. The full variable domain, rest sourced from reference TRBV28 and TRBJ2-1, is DVKVTQSSRYLVKRTGEKVFLECVQDMDHENMFWYRQDPGLGLRLIYFSYDVKMKEKGDIPEGYSVSREKKERFSLILESASTNQTSMYLCASSLWGLLTSSYNEQFFGPGTRLTVL.

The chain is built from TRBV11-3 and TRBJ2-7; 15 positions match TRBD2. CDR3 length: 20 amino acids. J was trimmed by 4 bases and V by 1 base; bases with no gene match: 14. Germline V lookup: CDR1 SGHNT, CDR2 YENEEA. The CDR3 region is CASSLAGQGLAGGPLYEQYF. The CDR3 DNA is TGTGCCAGCAGCTTAGCAGGCCAGGGACTAGCGGGAGGACCCCTTTACGAGCAGTACTTC.

The DNA of the CDR3 is TGTGCCAGCAGCCCGCGACTTGGCGGGGGGTACGAGCAGTACTTC. It codes for CASSPRLGGGYEQYF. V gene TRBV9 combines with J gene TRBJ2-7; TRBD2 matches at 8 bases. Germline lookup yields CDR1 SGDLS and CDR2 YYNGEE. Trimming cost V 4 bases and J 4 bases; bases outside gene matches: 10. The CDR3 spans 15 residues. Combining the CDR3 with reference TRBV9 and TRBJ2-7 gives the whole variable domain DSGVTQTPKHLITATGQRVTLRCSPRSGDLSVYWYQQSLDQGLQFLIQYYNGEERAKGNILERFSAQQFPDLHSELNLSSLELGDSALYFCASSPRLGGGYEQYFGPGTRLTVT.

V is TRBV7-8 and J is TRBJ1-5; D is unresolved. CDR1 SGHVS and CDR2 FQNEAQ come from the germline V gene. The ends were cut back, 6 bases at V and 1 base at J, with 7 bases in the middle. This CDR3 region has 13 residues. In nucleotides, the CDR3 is TGTGCCAGCAGTCAACACAGCAATCAGCCCCAGCATTTT. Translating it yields CASSQHSNQPQHF.

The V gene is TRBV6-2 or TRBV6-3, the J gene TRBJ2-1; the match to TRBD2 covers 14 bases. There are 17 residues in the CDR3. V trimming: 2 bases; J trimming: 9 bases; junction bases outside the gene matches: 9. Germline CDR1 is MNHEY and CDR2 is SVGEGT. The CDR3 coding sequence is TGTGCCAGCAGTTACCGCGCCGGGACTAGCGGGAGTAGTGAGCAGTTCTTC. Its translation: CASSYRAGTSGSSEQFF.

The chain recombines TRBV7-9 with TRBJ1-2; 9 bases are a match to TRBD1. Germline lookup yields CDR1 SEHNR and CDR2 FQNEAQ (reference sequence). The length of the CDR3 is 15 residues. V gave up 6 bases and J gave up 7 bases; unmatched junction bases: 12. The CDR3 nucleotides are TGTGCCAGCAGTAAACCGGGACAGGGTGTGTTTGGCTACACCTTC. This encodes CASSKPGQGVFGYTF.